The sequence of this T cell receptor beta chain was determined in a study of shared clonotypes between healthy human individuals. V dropped 5 bases and J dropped 4; count of bases not matched to a gene: 13. Germline V CDR1 and CDR2: SGHNT, YENEEA. There are 16 residues in the CDR3. This clone was seen only once. Researchers ran the assay at a deep level. The material for each subset, its genomic DNA, was split evenly across several immunoSEQ plates. Authors' processing steps: Junction-only immunoSEQ sequences carried no quality scores, so filtering differed. The protocol was immunoSEQ multiplex PCR, while the TCRdb copy is restricted to in-frame clones and leaves out a portion. V and J calls and clone size are those listed in that table; D and trimming were worked out from the DNA. The profile shows about 1.9 million clones, 90% to 95% of them singletons. The naive CD8 fraction comprised CD45RO-negative cells positively selected for CCR7 and excluded terminally differentiated effector memory CD45RA+ cells. Caucasian adults residing in Nashville, Tennessee made up all the donors.

This chain connects TRBV11-3 to TRBJ2-5, with TRBD1 matching over 7 bases. Sequences were obtained from naive CD8+ T cells from PBMCs. This clonotype originated in a man younger than 35 in good health. Some clones in this sample may be carry-over from other donors' samples. This CDR3 is CASSHWTGRTPETQYF. CDR3 DNA sequence: TGTGCCAGCAGCCATTGGACAGGCCGAACCCCAGAGACCCAGTACTTC.